Each of the 20 T cell receptor beta chains below was sequenced from the same sample in a study of identical twins. One entry per CDR3 protein, called by TCRdb with MiXCR from the 5' RACE reads. The sample has roughly 720,000 distinct CDR3 sequences; about 20% are singletons. The sample was also reused in another study, on T cells expressing NK-cell markers.

The sample consisted of PBMCs. The receptors were sampled from a woman younger than 35 in good health.

This clonotype turned up a few times. The V gene is TRBV20-1, the J gene TRBJ2-7; D is possibly TRBD1 (6 bases). This CDR3 comprises 13 residues. V lost 2 bases and J lost 2, with 10 bases in between. CDR1 is DFQATT and CDR2 is SNEGSKA in the germline V gene (reference sequence). CDR3 residues: CSARLPGAYEQYF. Here the CDR3 DNA reads TGCAGTGCTAGATTACCAGGGGCCTACGAGCAGTACTTC.

This clonotype was recorded a few times. The V gene is TRBV6-5, the J gene TRBJ2-5; the D is unclear. This CDR3 has 14 amino acids. CDR1 MNHEY and CDR2 SVGAGI come from the germline V gene. The V end lost 2 bases, the J end lost 1 base, and 8 bases lay between the germline ends. Written as DNA, the CDR3 is TGTGCCAGCAGTTACGAGCGCCGCCAAGAGACCCAGTACTTC. Its protein is CASSYERRQETQYF.

This clonotype was detected a few times. The chain links TRBV12-3 or TRBV12-4 to TRBJ1-1; tentatively, D is TRBD1 (6 bases). The CDR3 runs to 13 residues. Trimming stripped 7 bases from V and 4 bases from J, with 13 bases between. DNA for the CDR3: TGTGCCAGCACCTGGGGGCAGCTCACTGAAGCTTTCTTT. It is translated as CASTWGQLTEAFF.

This clonotype has only a few counts. This chain's CDR3 is CASSSQGRRNQPQHF. CDR3 nucleotide sequence: TGTGCCAGCAGCTCACAGGGTAGACGCAATCAGCCCCAGCATTTT. J is TRBJ1-5 and V is TRBV7-2; maybe TRBD1 (6 bases). CDR1 and CDR2 from the germline V gene are SGHTA and FQGNSA. This CDR3 contains 15 residues. V was shortened by 4 bases and J by 2 bases, with 12 bases between the two germline ends.

This clonotype was seen more than once but under ten times. This chain joins TRBV5-1 and TRBJ1-1; D possibly corresponds to TRBD1 (5 bases). The CDR3 totals 14 residues. In germline, CDR1 is SGHRS, CDR2 YFSETQ. Trimming left V 0 bases short and J 5 bases short, with 11 bases between. DNA of the CDR3: TGCGCCAGCAGCTTGGTAAGGGACGTGACTGAAGCTTTCTTT. Translation: CASSLVRDVTEAFF.

Only a few counts were recorded for this clonotype. The chain recombines TRBV20-1 with TRBJ2-3; a possible D gene is TRBD2 (6 bases). This CDR3 comprises 15 residues. With 2 bases removed from V and 1 base from J, the gap between germline ends came to 13 bases. Per the germline V gene, CDR1 is DFQATT and CDR2 is SNEGSKA (reference sequence). CDR3 residues: CSARQVGGRTDTQYF. The CDR3 region has the DNA TGCAGTGCTAGACAGGTGGGAGGTCGCACAGATACGCAGTATTTT.

This clonotype occurred a few times. The V gene is TRBV7-9, the J gene TRBJ2-3; D unclear. Trimming took off 4 bases at V and 15 bases at J, with 20 bases between the two ends. Germline CDR1 SEHNR, CDR2 FQNEAQ (reference sequence). The CDR3 has 13 amino acids. The CDR3 region has the DNA TGTGCCAGCAGCTCATTGACTCCGGCCCGCCACTATTTT. Its translation is CASSSLTPARHYF.

The chain is built from TRBV9 and TRBJ1-5, with 8 bases aligning to TRBD1. The V gene end was trimmed by 4 bases and the J gene end by 6 bases; junction bases not matched to a gene: 9. Germline lookup yields CDR1 SGDLS and CDR2 YYNGEE. The CDR3 is 15 residues long. CDR3 sequence: CASSKGTGGAQPQHF. CDR3 bases: TGTGCCAGCAGCAAGGGAACAGGGGGAGCTCAGCCCCAGCATTTT.

The chain is built from TRBV12-3 or TRBV12-4 and TRBJ2-1; no firm D call. The V end lost 3 bases, the J end lost 4 bases, and 13 bases lay between the germline ends. This CDR3 has 15 amino acids. CDR3 in amino acids: CASSFGRARYNEQFF. In nucleotides, the CDR3 is TGTGCCAGCAGTTTCGGTCGGGCAAGGTACAATGAGCAGTTCTTC.

The chain combines TRBV5-1 with TRBJ2-1; 12 bases agree with TRBD1. Per germline, CDR1 SGHRS and CDR2 YFSETQ. The J segment lost 9 bases and the V segment lost 4 bases, leaving 8 bases of the junction unmatched. This CDR3 comprises 15 residues. The CDR3 loop is CASSTGGTGGSEQFF. The CDR3 region has the DNA TGCGCCAGCAGCACCGGCGGGACAGGGGGCAGTGAGCAGTTCTTC.

This clonotype was picked up a small number of times. The genes are TRBV12-3 or TRBV12-4 and TRBJ1-1; tentatively, D is TRBD1 (5 bases). The CDR3 contains 15 residues. V was cut by 7 bases and J by 0 bases, with 15 bases left in between. The CDR3 here is CASTGGTAMNTEAFF. DNA of the CDR3: TGTGCCAGCACGGGCGGGACGGCCATGAACACTGAAGCTTTCTTT.

The chain employs TRBV5-1 and TRBJ2-7, with a possible D match to TRBD2 (5 bases). Germline CDR1 is SGHRS and CDR2 is YFSETQ. CDR3 length: 13 amino acids. Trimming removed 2 bases at V and 6 bases at J, with 12 bases between. DNA for the CDR3: TGCGCCAGCAGCTTCGACTGGACTGGCGAGCAGTACTTC. It is translated as CASSFDWTGEQYF.

This clonotype showed up just a few times. V is TRBV7-2 and J is TRBJ2-7; D call uncertain. Trimming left V 5 bases short and J 5 bases short, with 10 bases between. This CDR3 has 12 amino acids. Germline-derived CDR1 and CDR2 are SGHTA and FQGNSA. This chain's CDR3 is CASSPGPHEQYF. The CDR3 nucleotides are TGTGCCAGCAGCCCAGGTCCGCACGAGCAGTACTTC.

The chain uses TRBV20-1 and TRBJ2-3; D gene ambiguous. The V end was cut by 5 bases, the J end by 6 bases, with 21 bases between. Germline V lookup: CDR1 DFQATT, CDR2 SNEGSKA (reference sequence). The CDR3 runs 15 residues. The CDR3 spells CSAAADAELPDTQYF. The CDR3 DNA reads as TGCAGTGCTGCGGCAGACGCTGAATTACCGGATACGCAGTATTTT.

The rearrangement uses TRBV24-1 and TRBJ2-1; 10 nucleotides match TRBD1. The germline gives CDR1 KGHDR, CDR2 SFDVKD. The CDR3 totals 17 residues. V shed 5 bases and J 5 bases; nucleotides not matched to a gene: 11. The CDR3 region is CATSGKPGQGRDNEQFF. DNA for the CDR3: TGTGCCACCAGTGGAAAACCGGGACAGGGGAGGGACAATGAGCAGTTCTTC.

This clonotype was found once. The chain carries TRBV5-1 and TRBJ2-7; 12 nucleotides line up with TRBD2. The germline V gene has CDR1 SGHRS and CDR2 YFSETQ. With 4 bases clipped from V and 5 bases from J, the junction kept 7 bases outside the gene matches. This CDR3 spans 15 amino acids. The CDR3 DNA reads as TGCGCCAGCAGCCCTGGACTAGCGGGAAGACACGAGCAGTACTTC. Its protein product is CASSPGLAGRHEQYF.

Worth noting for this clonotype: No conserved phenylalanine or tryptophan ends this CDR3, so it is likely a read error. The chain is built from TRBV7-8 and TRBJ2-3; maybe TRBD1 (7 bases). CDR3 length: 15 amino acids. CDR1 and CDR2 from the germline V gene are SGHVS and FQNEAQ. V dropped 6 bases and J dropped 4 bases, with 17 bases sitting between them. The CDR3, as DNA: TGTGCCAGCAGAGAACAGGGGACTCAAGCAGATACGCAGTATTTA. The encoded protein is CASREQGTQADTQYL.

In its sample, this clonotype was seen a few times. V gene TRBV20-1 combines with J gene TRBJ2-7; 9 bases match TRBD2. Germline loops: CDR1 DFQATT, CDR2 SNEGSKA (reference sequence). The V segment lost 2 bases and the J segment 2 bases; nucleotides outside the gene matches: 4. The CDR3 length is 14 residues. For the CDR3, the DNA is TGCAGTGCTAGACACCTAGCGGGGACCTACGAGCAGTACTTC. Residues: CSARHLAGTYEQYF.

The sample holds a few counts of this clonotype. The chain carries TRBV29-1 and TRBJ2-1; D remains ambiguous. CDR1 and CDR2 (germline): SQVTM, ANQGSEA. The ends were cut back, 4 bases at V and 0 bases at J, with 10 bases in the middle. The length of the CDR3 is 14 residues. Here the CDR3 reads CSVGTESSYNEQFF. The DNA of the CDR3 is TGCAGCGTTGGCACGGAGAGCTCCTACAATGAGCAGTTCTTC.

Here the CDR3 reads CSARAGGSEQYF. DNA for the CDR3: TGCAGTGCTAGAGCGGGAGGGAGCGAGCAGTACTTC. V usage is TRBV20-1 and J usage is TRBJ2-7; 8 positions agree with TRBD2. The CDR3 extends over 12 amino acids. The germline V gene encodes CDR1 DFQATT and CDR2 SNEGSKA (reference sequence). After removal of 1 base from V and 6 bases from J, the junction contained 2 bases not matched to a gene.